The TCR beta chain described here comes from a study of blood T cell repertoires in COVID-19. Whole-study context: PBMCs, B-cell-depleted T cells, or T cells were the source of the cDNA or gDNA that made up the material.

In the study's own analysis: Reference gene primer amplification in the assay estimated nucleated cell counts. Clones were sequenced by immunoSEQ multiplex PCR, and TCRdb holds only the in-frame ones, with some missing. The DNA gave D and trimming, while V, J and clone size come from that table. Of 60,000 to 85,000 clones listed, 80% to 90% are singletons. The source of this sequence is a human donor in a cohort sampled during active COVID-19. Sequenced input: peripheral blood.

The CDR3 spells CASSLAGGPSTGELFF. The CDR3 coding sequence is TGCGCCAGCAGCTTGGCGGGGGGGCCGAGCACCGGGGAGCTGTTTTTT. The gene calls are TRBV5-1 and TRBJ2-2; 8 nucleotides agree with TRBD2. The V gene end was trimmed by 0 bases and the J gene end by 4 bases; junction bases not matched to a gene: 5. CDR1 and CDR2 from the germline V gene are SGHRS and YFSETQ. This CDR3 comprises 16 residues.